The rows below give T cell receptor beta chains drawn from one sample of a study of beta chain features in type 1 diabetes. Sequencing was performed with immunoSEQ multiplex PCR; in TCRdb, only in-frame clones are kept and a portion is missing. This table has roughly 300,000 clones, around 15% appearing once. Sequencing was carried out using naive CD4+ T cells from blood. The receptors originated from a man aged 25-45 years with type 1 diabetes. CDR3s include the opening cysteine and the closing phenylalanine or tryptophan. The order of the fields is clone size, J gene, D gene, V gene, CDR3 DNA, CDR3 protein. A D gene is named only where the DNA matches it firmly. Size tells how often a clone was seen (once, few, many) or the class of an expanded clone, and some rows leave it out.

few | TRBJ2-1 | TRBD2 | TRBV5-4 | TGTGCCAGCAGCTTAAGCGGGGGCTCCTACAATGAGCAGTTCTTC | CASSLSGGSYNEQFF
. | TRBJ2-5 | . | TRBV7-2 | TGTGCCAGCAGCTTCGGAGAGACCCAGTACTTC | CASSFGETQYF
few | TRBJ2-1 | TRBD1 | TRBV4-1 | TGCGCCAGCAGCCAACAACTCTCCTCAACCGGGACAGGATCCTACAATGAGCAGTTCTTC | CASSQQLSSTGTGSYNEQFF
. | TRBJ2-7 | . | TRBV6-6 | TGTGCCAGCAGTGGGGACTCGTACGAGCAGTACTTC | CASSGDSYEQYF
. | TRBJ2-5 | TRBD2 | TRBV10-3 | TGTGCCATCAGTGAGCGGACTAGCGGCCAGGAGACCCAGTACTTC | CAISERTSGQETQYF
few | TRBJ2-6 | TRBD1 | TRBV4-2 | TGTGCCAGCAGCCAAGATTATAAGCTGCAGGGGGCTGGGGCCAACGTCCTGACTTTC | CASSQDYKLQGAGANVLTF
. | TRBJ1-5 | . | TRBV6-5 | TGTGCCAGCGGGCCTCGCGTTTGGCCCCAGCATTTT | CASGPRVWPQHF
. | TRBJ2-5 | . | TRBV18 | TGTGCCAGCTCACCGACAAAAGAGACCCAGTACTTC | CASSPTKETQYF
. | TRBJ2-1 | . | TRBV28 | TGTGCCAGCAGTTACTTTGGTGAGCAGTTCTTC | CASSYFGEQFF
few | TRBJ2-7 | TRBD2 | TRBV7-3 | TGTGCCAGCAGCTCCTGGGCGGGGGACCACGAGCAGTACTTC | CASSSWAGDHEQYF
few | TRBJ2-5 | TRBD2 | TRBV2 | TGTGCCAGCCCTATAGGGACTAGCGCGGAGACCCAGTACTTC | CASPIGTSAETQYF
. | TRBJ2-5 | . | TRBV18 | TGTGCCAGCTCACCCGCGCTAGATAGACAAGAGACCCAGTACTTC | CASSPALDRQETQYF
few | TRBJ2-2 | . | TRBV5-6 | TGTGCCAGCAGCTTCCCAGAACCCACCGGGGAGCTGTTTTTT | CASSFPEPTGELFF
. | TRBJ2-2 | . | TRBV5-1 | TGCGCCAGCAGCTTGGGTACTCTGAACACCGGGGAGCTGTTTTTT | CASSLGTLNTGELFF
. | TRBJ1-1 | . | TRBV28 | TGTGCCAGCAGTTCGCCTGGTCGGGGAGCTTTCTTT | CASSSPGRGAFF
. | TRBJ2-5 | TRBD2 | TRBV5-4 | TGTGCCAGCAGCCCCACTAGCGCCCAAGAGACCCAGTACTTC | CASSPTSAQETQYF
. | TRBJ2-3 | TRBD2 | TRBV15 | TGTGCCATCAGGGACGGGGGGTCAGATACGCAGTATTTT | CAIRDGGSDTQYF
. | TRBJ2-7 | TRBD1 | TRBV30 | TGTGCCTGGAGCGGGGACAGATACTCTTCCTACGAGCAGTACTTC | CAWSGDRYSSYEQYF
few | TRBJ2-5 | . | TRBV5-1 | TGCGCCAGCAGCTTGTTCTCCGGGGGACCTCTACAAGAGACCCAGTACTTC | CASSLFSGGPLQETQYF
. | TRBJ1-1 | . | TRBV28 | TGTGCCAGCAGTTTCTACGGACTTAACACTGAAGCTTTCTTT | CASSFYGLNTEAFF
few | TRBJ1-4 | . | TRBV5-1 | TGCGCCAGCTCTCAGGGTATTAATGAAAAACTGTTTTTT | CASSQGINEKLFF
. | TRBJ2-1 | . | TRBV7-6 | TGTGCCAGCAGCTTAAGCGATGAGCAGTTCTTC | CASSLSDEQFF
few | TRBJ1-4 | . | TRBV7-2 | TGTGCCAGCAGCTCCCGCGGTGGAGCGGAGGAAAAACTGTTTTTT | CASSSRGGAEEKLFF
. | TRBJ1-1 | TRBD1 | TRBV28 | TGTGCCAGCAGAACTACGGGACAGGGGAGAACTGAAGCTTTCTTT | CASRTTGQGRTEAFF
. | TRBJ2-5 | . | TRBV30 | TGTGCCTGGAGTCCTAGCCCGGGGACCCAGTACTTC | CAWSPSPGTQYF
. | TRBJ2-3 | . | TRBV4-3 | TGCGCCAGCAGCCAAGATTTAAGAGGGTCTAGCACAGATACGCAGTATTTT | CASSQDLRGSSTDTQYF
few | TRBJ2-3 | TRBD2 | TRBV7-6 | TGTGCCAGCAGCTTAGGGCTAGCGGGTAACGCAGATACGCAGTATTTT | CASSLGLAGNADTQYF
few | TRBJ2-3 | . | TRBV11-2 | TGTGCCAGCAGCTTATCACTGAAAGATACGCAGTATTTT | CASSLSLKDTQYF
. | TRBJ2-5 | TRBD2 | TRBV5-1 | TGCGCCAGCAGCTTGATCGCGGGAGACCAAGAGACCCAGTACTTC | CASSLIAGDQETQYF
few | TRBJ1-5 | TRBD1 | TRBV28 | TGTGCCAGCAGTTTATGGTCGGGGACAGGTGATCAGCCCCAGCATTTT | CASSLWSGTGDQPQHF
few | TRBJ1-5 | . | TRBV6-1 | TGTGCCAGCAGTGAATTCGGGGTCCATCAGCCCCAGCATTTT | CASSEFGVHQPQHF
. | TRBJ2-5 | TRBD2 | TRBV25-1 | TGTGCCAGCAGTGAATTGACTAGCGGTCCTCAGACCCAGTACTTC | CASSELTSGPQTQYF
. | TRBJ2-7 | TRBD1 | TRBV27 | TGTGCCAGCAGTTTGATATGGACAGGGAAAACCTACGAGCAGTACTTC | CASSLIWTGKTYEQYF
. | TRBJ1-1 | TRBD1 | TRBV28 | TGTGCCAGCAGTGGACAGGGGGCTAACACTGAAGCTTTCTTT | CASSGQGANTEAFF